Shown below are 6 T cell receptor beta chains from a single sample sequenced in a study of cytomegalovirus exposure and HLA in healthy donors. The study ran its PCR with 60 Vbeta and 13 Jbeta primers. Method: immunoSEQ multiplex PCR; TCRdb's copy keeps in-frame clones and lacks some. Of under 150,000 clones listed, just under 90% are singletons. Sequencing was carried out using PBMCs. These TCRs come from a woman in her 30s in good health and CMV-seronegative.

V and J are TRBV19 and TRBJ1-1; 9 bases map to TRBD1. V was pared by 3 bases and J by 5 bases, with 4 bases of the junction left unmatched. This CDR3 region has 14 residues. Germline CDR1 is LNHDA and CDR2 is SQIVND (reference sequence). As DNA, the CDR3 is TGTGCCAGTAGTATGCTAGGACAGGGGACTGAAGCTTTCTTT. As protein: CASSMLGQGTEAFF.

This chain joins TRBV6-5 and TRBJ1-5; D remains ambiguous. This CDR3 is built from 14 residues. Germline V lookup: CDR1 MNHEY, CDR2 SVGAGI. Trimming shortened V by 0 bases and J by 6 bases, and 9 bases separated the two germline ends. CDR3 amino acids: CASSYSSTGQPQHF. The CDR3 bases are TGTGCCAGCAGTTACTCGAGTACGGGTCAGCCCCAGCATTTT.

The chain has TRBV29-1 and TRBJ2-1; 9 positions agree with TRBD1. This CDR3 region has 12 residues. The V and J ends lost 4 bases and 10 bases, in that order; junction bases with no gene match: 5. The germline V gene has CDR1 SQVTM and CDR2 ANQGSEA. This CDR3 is CSVVQGAREQFF. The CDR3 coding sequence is TGCAGCGTTGTACAGGGGGCAAGGGAGCAGTTCTTC.

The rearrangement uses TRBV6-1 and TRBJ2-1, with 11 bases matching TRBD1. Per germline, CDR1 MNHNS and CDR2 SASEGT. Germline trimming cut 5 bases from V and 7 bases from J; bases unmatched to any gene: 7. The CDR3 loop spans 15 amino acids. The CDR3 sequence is CASSSRTGGINEQFF. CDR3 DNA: TGTGCCAGCAGTTCCCGGACAGGGGGCATTAATGAGCAGTTCTTC.

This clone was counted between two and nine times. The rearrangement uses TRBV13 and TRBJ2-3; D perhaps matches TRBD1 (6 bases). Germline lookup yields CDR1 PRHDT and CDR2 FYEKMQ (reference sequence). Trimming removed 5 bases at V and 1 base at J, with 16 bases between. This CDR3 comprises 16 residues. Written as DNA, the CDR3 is TGTGCCAGCAGCCACTGGACAGTCGGAGGCACAGATACGCAGTATTTT. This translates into CASSHWTVGGTDTQYF. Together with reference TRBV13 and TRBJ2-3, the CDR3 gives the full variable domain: AAGVIQSPRHLIKEKRETATLKCYPIPRHDTVYWYQQGPGQDPQFLISFYEKMQSDKGSIPDRFSAQQFSDYHSELNMSSLELGDSALYFCASSHWTVGGTDTQYFGPGTRLTVL.

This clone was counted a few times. The CDR3 loop is CASSWAIGGQETQYF. The CDR3 region has the DNA TGTGCCAGCAGCTGGGCAATAGGGGGCCAAGAGACCCAGTACTTC. The J gene is TRBJ2-5, the V gene TRBV7-9, with D tentatively TRBD1 (6 bases). The germline V and J ends were trimmed by 4 bases and 1 base, with 13 bases remaining between them. Germline V gives CDR1 SEHNR, CDR2 FQNEAQ (reference sequence). The CDR3 is 15 residues long.